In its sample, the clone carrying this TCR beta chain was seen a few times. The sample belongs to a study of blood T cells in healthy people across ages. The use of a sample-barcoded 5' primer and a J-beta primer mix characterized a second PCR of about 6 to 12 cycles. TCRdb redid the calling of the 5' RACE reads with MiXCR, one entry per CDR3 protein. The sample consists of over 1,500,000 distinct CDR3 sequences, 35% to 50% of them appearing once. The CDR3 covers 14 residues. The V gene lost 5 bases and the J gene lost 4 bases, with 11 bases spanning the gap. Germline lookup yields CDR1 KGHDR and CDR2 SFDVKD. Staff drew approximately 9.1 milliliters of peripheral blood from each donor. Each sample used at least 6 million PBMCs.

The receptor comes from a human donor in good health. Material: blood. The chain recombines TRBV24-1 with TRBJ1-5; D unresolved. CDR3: CATSAPGQNQPQHF. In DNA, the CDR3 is TGTGCCACCAGTGCCCCGGGTCAAAATCAGCCCCAGCATTTT.